These 32 T cell receptor beta chains were sequenced from one sample in a study of beta chain features in type 1 diabetes. The isolated RNA, all of it, was reverse transcribed, so expressed TCRB transcripts were what got sequenced. Method: immunoSEQ multiplex PCR; TCRdb's copy keeps in-frame clones and lacks some. The sample shows 450,000 to 600,000 clones, about 32% of them seen only once. The specimen was naive CD4+ T cells from blood. The receptors here all came from a man aged 18 to 30 in good health.

This chain joins TRBV18 and TRBJ2-3; TRBD2 aligns across 9 bases. The CDR3 is 17 amino acids. V lost 0 bases, J lost 1 base, and 5 bases stayed unmatched. Looked up from germline, CDR1 is KGHSH and CDR2 is LQKENI. Here the CDR3 reads CASSPPSLAGGTDTQYF. CDR3 DNA sequence: TGTGCCAGCTCACCACCTTCACTAGCGGGCGGCACAGATACGCAGTATTTT.

This clone was detected a few times. This rearrangement joins TRBV7-2 to TRBJ2-7, with D unclear. Germline CDR1 SGHTA, CDR2 FQGNSA. This CDR3 has 14 residues. Trimming took 5 bases from V and 2 from J, leaving 13 bases between them. The CDR3 DNA is TGTGCCAGCAGCCCTACCGTCTGGGCCTACGAGCAGTACTTC. It translates to CASSPTVWAYEQYF.

This clone was seen a few times. The J gene is TRBJ2-1, the V gene TRBV9; tentatively, D is TRBD1 (6 bases). The CDR3 length is 16 residues. The germline CDR1 and CDR2 sequences are SGDLS and YYNGEE. Trimming cost V 2 bases and J 2 bases, with 14 bases left between them. DNA of the CDR3: TGTGCCAGCAGCGTGGAAGGGACACCAACCTACAATGAGCAGTTCTTC. Amino acids: CASSVEGTPTYNEQFF.

The chain is built from TRBV18 and TRBJ2-1; perhaps D is TRBD1 or TRBD2 (5 bases each). The CDR3 loop spans 17 amino acids. Germline assignment: CDR1 KGHSH and CDR2 LQKENI. Trimming stripped 6 bases from V and 0 bases from J, with 18 bases between. The CDR3 DNA sequence: TGTGCCAGCTCTACGGGGCGGGTCTTAAGCTCCTACAATGAGCAGTTCTTC. Protein: CASSTGRVLSSYNEQFF.

As concerns this clone: Compared with germline, one end of the junction differs, possibly owing to a read error. The J gene is TRBJ1-4, the V gene TRBV2, with D hard to call. The CDR3 loop spans 13 amino acids. Germline V gene data show CDR1 as SNHLY and CDR2 as FYNNEI. CDR3 nucleotide sequence: TGTGCCAGTCGGCCGGCCCCGCACGTCCTTAAGATTTTT. This codes for CASRPAPHVLKIF. The full variable domain, in which reference TRBV2 and TRBJ1-4 provide the parts outside the CDR3, is EPEVTQTPSHQVTQMGQEVILRCVPISNHLYFYWYRQILGQKVEFLVSFYNNEISEKSEIFDDQFSVERPDGSNFTLKIRSTKLEDSAMYFCASRPAPHVLKIFGSGTQLSVL.

For this clone: This sample includes further DNA sequences coding for the same CDR3. The chain couples TRBV30 to TRBJ1-5; tentative D call: TRBD1 (5 bases). The ends were cut back, 3 bases at V and 2 bases at J, with 8 bases in the middle. The CDR3 has 13 amino acids. CDR1 is GTSNPN, CDR2 SVGIG, per germline (reference sequence). The CDR3 DNA is TGTGCCTGGAGGCCGGGGGGCAATCAGCCCCAGCATTTT. Translating gives CAWRPGGNQPQHF.

The rearrangement joins TRBV29-1 to TRBJ2-1; TRBD2 agrees at 8 bases. Germline V gene lookup returns CDR1 SQVTM and CDR2 ANQGSEA. CDR3 size: 15 residues. The V and J ends lost 7 bases and 1 base, in that order; junction bases with no gene match: 9. This CDR3 reads CSGIAGTRSYNEQFF. The CDR3 DNA reads as TGCAGCGGCATTGCCGGGACTAGGTCCTACAATGAGCAGTTCTTC.

This clone has a handful of counts. The chain links TRBV18 to TRBJ2-5, with D perhaps given as TRBD1 or TRBD2 (5 bases each). Germline V gives CDR1 KGHSH, CDR2 LQKENI. The CDR3 is 14 amino acids. V was trimmed by 1 base and J by 1 base, leaving 7 bases between them. Here the CDR3 DNA reads TGTGCCAGCTCACCACTCGGGACCCAAGAGACCCAGTACTTC. The encoded protein is CASSPLGTQETQYF.

This rearrangement joins TRBV30 to TRBJ2-7; weak D call: TRBD1 (6 bases). V lost 6 bases, J lost 0 bases, and 15 bases lay in between. The germline CDR1 and CDR2 sequences are GTSNPN and SVGIG (reference sequence). The CDR3 contains 14 residues. The DNA for the CDR3 is TGTGCCTGCAATCCCGGGACAAACTCCTACGAGCAGTACTTC. This translates into CACNPGTNSYEQYF.

CDR3 residues: CASSAWTSGGSTDTQYF. DNA of the CDR3: TGTGCCAGCAGCGCTTGGACTAGCGGAGGTAGCACAGATACGCAGTATTTT. The V gene is TRBV9, the J gene TRBJ2-3; TRBD2 matches at 10 bases. The V gene's germline CDR1 is SGDLS and CDR2 YYNGEE. J was trimmed by 0 bases and V by 3 bases; bases with no gene match: 7. The CDR3 has 17 amino acids.

This clone occurred a few times. The gene calls are TRBV29-1 and TRBJ1-1, with D tentatively TRBD1 (5 bases). Trimming left V 7 bases short and J 1 base short, with 16 bases between. Per the germline V gene, CDR1 is SQVTM and CDR2 is ANQGSEA. This CDR3 has 14 amino acids. The CDR3 spells CSGSTGHRNTEAFF. CDR3 nucleotides: TGCAGCGGGTCCACAGGACACCGGAACACTGAAGCTTTCTTT.

This clone was seen once. This rearrangement joins TRBV4-1 to TRBJ2-2; 7 nucleotides match TRBD1. CDR1 is MGHRA, CDR2 YSYEKL, per germline. With V trimmed by 2 bases and J by 3 bases, 6 bases remained unmatched. The length of the CDR3 is 16 residues. The CDR3 is CASSQKDRPYTGELFF. In nucleotides, the CDR3 is TGCGCCAGCAGCCAAAAGGACAGGCCCTACACCGGGGAGCTGTTTTTT.

The V call is TRBV4-2, the J call TRBJ2-5; 11 bases agree with TRBD2. This CDR3 is 17 amino acids long. J lost 0 bases, V lost 4 bases, and 7 bases had no gene match. Germline CDR1 is LGHNA and CDR2 is YNFKEQ. CDR3 loop: CASSRMGLAAYQETQYF. In DNA form, the CDR3 reads TGTGCCAGCAGCCGCATGGGACTAGCGGCGTACCAAGAGACCCAGTACTTC.

The chain uses TRBV27 and TRBJ2-5; D is uncertain. Germline V gene data show CDR1 as MNHEY and CDR2 as SMNVEV (reference sequence). The CDR3 length is 14 residues. V was pared by 6 bases and J by 1 base, with 12 bases between. The CDR3 sequence is CASSLVWAQETQYF. CDR3 DNA sequence: TGTGCCAGCAGCTTAGTTTGGGCCCAAGAGACCCAGTACTTC.

This rearrangement joins TRBV5-1 to TRBJ2-7; perhaps TRBD2 as D (5 bases). This CDR3 is built from 13 residues. Germline loops: CDR1 SGHRS, CDR2 YFSETQ. Trimming stripped 0 bases from V and 3 bases from J, with 7 bases between. This chain's CDR3 is CASSLEDFYEQYF. CDR3 DNA sequence: TGCGCCAGCAGCTTGGAGGACTTCTACGAGCAGTACTTC.

This clone was picked up a small number of times. This chain uses TRBV28 with TRBJ2-1; tentatively, D is TRBD2 (5 bases). V shed 1 base and J shed 9 bases, with 7 bases lying between them. The CDR3 sequence is 12 residues long. Germline CDR1 and CDR2: MDHEN and SYDVKM. CDR3 loop: CASSLLAGEQFF. The CDR3 DNA reads TGTGCCAGCAGTTTATTGGCGGGTGAGCAGTTCTTC.

This clone has only a few counts. The genes are TRBV7-2 and TRBJ2-5; D not resolved. This CDR3 region has 14 residues. Germline assignment: CDR1 SGHTA and CDR2 FQGNSA. Trimming took 8 bases from V and 5 from J, leaving 18 bases between them. CDR3 nucleotide sequence: TGTGCCAGCGCCATGAACATGGCCGGGGAGACCCAGTACTTC. Translation gives CASAMNMAGETQYF.

The chain is built from TRBV29-1 and TRBJ1-1; 8 nucleotides match TRBD1. Germline trimming cut 4 bases from V and 5 bases from J; bases unmatched to any gene: 6. This CDR3 comprises 13 residues. Germline V CDR1 and CDR2: SQVTM, ANQGSEA. The CDR3: CSVGDRQGTEAFF. The CDR3 nucleotides read TGCAGCGTTGGGGACAGGCAAGGAACTGAAGCTTTCTTT.

This clone was counted between two and nine times. The chain carries TRBV11-2 and TRBJ2-1; 15 bases are a match to TRBD2. The CDR3 covers 14 residues. V trimming: 4 bases; J trimming: 11 bases; junction bases outside the gene matches: 3. Germline V lookup: CDR1 SGHAT, CDR2 FQNNGV. The CDR3 loop reads CASSWTSGRAKQFF. The CDR3 region has the DNA TGTGCCAGCAGCTGGACTAGCGGGAGGGCTAAGCAGTTCTTC.

In DNA form, the CDR3 reads TGCGCCAGCAGCCAAGCCCACAGAGCAGAGCAGTTCTTC. This encodes CASSQAHRAEQFF. The chain carries TRBV4-1 and TRBJ2-1; D remains ambiguous. Germline assignment: CDR1 MGHRA and CDR2 YSYEKL. CDR3 size: 13 residues. Trimming stripped 1 base from V and 10 bases from J, with 11 bases between.

The sample holds a few counts of this clone. The rearrangement joins TRBV27 to TRBJ2-5; 9 bases agree with TRBD1. The CDR3 spans 13 residues. CDR1 MNHEY and CDR2 SMNVEV come from the germline V gene (reference sequence). Losses at the gene ends were 5 bases for V and 5 bases for J; bases not matched to a gene: 3. The CDR3 loop is CASSRDRAETQYF. Written as DNA, the CDR3 is TGTGCCAGCAGTAGGGACAGGGCTGAGACCCAGTACTTC.

The rearrangement uses TRBV29-1 and TRBJ2-1; the match to TRBD2 covers 8 bases. There are 16 residues in the CDR3. The V segment lost 6 bases and the J segment 2 bases; nucleotides outside the gene matches: 12. Germline V gives CDR1 SQVTM, CDR2 ANQGSEA. The CDR3, as DNA: TGCAGCGTAGCCTTCGGGGCGGGAGGTGCCTACAATGAGCAGTTCTTC. Protein: CSVAFGAGGAYNEQFF.

V is TRBV29-1 and J is TRBJ2-7; TRBD2 agrees at 13 bases. V lost 4 bases and J lost 4; bases outside the gene matches: 7. The CDR3 has 15 amino acids. Germline-derived CDR1 and CDR2 are SQVTM and ANQGSEA. CDR3 nucleotide sequence: TGCAGCGTTGGCCCGACTAGCGGGAGGAGTTACGAGCAGTACTTC. Translating it yields CSVGPTSGRSYEQYF.

The chain recombines TRBV21-1 with TRBJ2-5; the DNA was not used to check the table's D call, TRBD2. TRBV21-1 is a documented pseudogene. The CDR3 covers 16 residues. The CDR3 sequence is CASSFRWGVLQETQYF. Here the CDR3 DNA reads TGTGCCAGCAGCTTCCGGTGGGGGGTTTTACAAGAGACCCAGTACTTC.

The CDR3 DNA is TGCGCCAGCAGCCCAGGAGTTAACACTGAAGCTTTCTTT. Residues: CASSPGVNTEAFF. The chain couples TRBV5-1 to TRBJ1-1; D gene uncertain. The CDR3 is 13 amino acids. Germline CDR1 SGHRS, CDR2 YFSETQ. Trimming left V 4 bases short and J 2 bases short, with 9 bases between.

This clone was seen a handful of times. J is TRBJ2-7 and V is TRBV5-5; 7 bases align to TRBD1. The CDR3 is 15 amino acids. Germline CDR1 reads SGHKS; CDR2 reads YYEKEE (reference sequence). The V gene end was trimmed by 1 base and the J gene end by 7 bases; junction bases not matched to a gene: 11. The DNA for the CDR3 is TGTGCCAGCAGCTTGCCCGGACAGGTGATGAATGAGCAGTACTTC. This encodes CASSLPGQVMNEQYF.

The rearrangement links TRBV7-8 to TRBJ2-5; the D gene is possibly TRBD2 (5 bases). The CDR3 runs to 14 residues. With 5 bases removed from V and 5 bases from J, the gap between germline ends came to 15 bases. Germline CDR1 and CDR2: SGHVS and FQNEAQ. CDR3 bases: TGTGCCAGCAGCCGCCGGGGTCAGCGGGAGACCCAGTACTTC. As protein: CASSRRGQRETQYF.

This clone was counted only a few times. CDR3 loop: CASEPRVYYEQYF. The CDR3 DNA is TGTGCTAGCGAACCCAGGGTCTACTACGAGCAGTACTTC. The genes are TRBV12-5 and TRBJ2-7, with D possibly being TRBD1 (5 bases). The CDR3 contains 13 residues. V lost 9 bases, J lost 3 bases, and 15 bases lay in between. CDR1 LGHNT and CDR2 FRNRAP come from the germline V gene.

This chain connects TRBV7-9 to TRBJ1-2, with 8 bases fitting TRBD1. The CDR3 is 14 residues long. The junction had 7 bases not matched to a gene; V was cut back by 3 bases and J by 7 bases. CDR1 SEHNR and CDR2 FQNEAQ come from the germline V gene (reference sequence). The CDR3 spells CASSFQGQGGGYTF. CDR3 nucleotides: TGTGCCAGCAGCTTTCAAGGACAGGGAGGTGGCTACACCTTC.

The V call is TRBV23-1, the J call TRBJ2-7, with D possibly TRBD2 on 5 matching bases. TRBV23-1 is treated as an ORF (open reading frame) with a function not yet certain. V was shortened by 3 bases and J by 5 bases, with 14 bases between the two germline ends. This CDR3 spans 14 amino acids. The CDR3 DNA is TGCGCCAGCAGTCATTACGGGGAACCAGACGAGCAGTACTTC. Translated, it gives CASSHYGEPDEQYF.

This clone has more than one count but fewer than ten. This chain connects TRBV7-9 to TRBJ2-7, with 7 bases identical to TRBD2. The trim removed 5 bases at V and 3 bases at J, leaving 16 bases unmatched. Germline V CDR1 and CDR2: SEHNR, FQNEAQ (reference sequence). The CDR3 is 17 residues long. This CDR3 is CASSGRRGLAELYEQYF. The CDR3 DNA reads as TGTGCCAGCAGCGGCCGCCGCGGTCTAGCGGAGCTCTACGAGCAGTACTTC.

The chain is built from TRBV6-6 and TRBJ1-2, with D unclear. The germline V gene encodes CDR1 MNHNY and CDR2 SVGAGI (reference sequence). The CDR3 sequence is 11 residues long. V lost 4 bases and J 8 bases, leaving 8 bases between the germline ends. The CDR3 bases are TGTGCCAGCAGTTCCGCTCTGGGCTACACCTTC. Encoded protein: CASSSALGYTF.